Below are 7 T cell receptor beta chains sequenced from a single sample in a study of cytomegalovirus exposure and HLA in healthy donors. The PCR employed 60 Vbeta primers together with 13 Jbeta primers. Profiling relied on immunoSEQ multiplex PCR, and the TCRdb table lists in-frame clones only, not all of them. The data contain around 200,000 clones, under 70% of them seen just once; the ten biggest clones take up about 3%. Material: PBMCs. These receptor sequences come from a man aged 35-49 years in good health and CMV-seropositive.

The chain carries TRBV6-1 and TRBJ2-7; the match to TRBD1 covers 8 bases. CDR3 size: 15 residues. Trimming cost V 3 bases and J 4 bases; bases outside gene matches: 8. In germline, CDR1 is MNHNS, CDR2 SASEGT. This chain's CDR3 is CASSEPGRGLYEQYF. As DNA, the CDR3 is TGTGCCAGCAGTGAGCCTGGCAGGGGGCTTTACGAGCAGTACTTC.

The CDR3 here is CASNRGDSEQYF. In DNA form, the CDR3 reads TGTGCCAGCAATCGGGGAGATAGCGAGCAGTACTTC. This chain joins TRBV6-1 and TRBJ2-7; TRBD2 is a possible D gene (5 bases). The CDR3 is 12 amino acids. Germline V gene lookup returns CDR1 MNHNS and CDR2 SASEGT. Trimming left V 7 bases short and J 6 bases short, with 13 bases between.

This clone was seen more than once but under ten times. The V gene is TRBV19, the J gene TRBJ1-2; TRBD1 might be the D (5 bases). The CDR3 covers 15 residues. V gave up 1 base and J gave up 0 bases, with 9 bases separating them. Germline V gives CDR1 LNHDA, CDR2 SQIVND (reference sequence). CDR3 DNA: TGTGCCAGTAGTATAGGGGACTCATCTAACTATGGCTACACCTTC. It yields the protein CASSIGDSSNYGYTF.

The rearrangement joins TRBV28 to TRBJ2-2; 8 nucleotides line up with TRBD1. Germline V gives CDR1 MDHEN, CDR2 SYDVKM. The V gene end was trimmed by 2 bases and the J gene end by 5 bases; junction bases not matched to a gene: 4. CDR3 length: 15 amino acids. CDR3 DNA: TGTGCCAGCAGTTTAAGGACAGGGAGAACCGGGGAGCTGTTTTTT. This translates into CASSLRTGRTGELFF. The complete variable domain, with remaining parts taken from reference TRBV28 and TRBJ2-2, reads DVKVTQSSRYLVKRTGEKVFLECVQDMDHENMFWYRQDPGLGLRLIYFSYDVKMKEKGDIPEGYSVSREKKERFSLILESASTNQTSMYLCASSLRTGRTGELFFGEGSRLTVL.

This clone came up a few times. V is TRBV5-4 and J is TRBJ2-5; D possibly corresponds to TRBD2 (7 bases). V lost 1 base to trimming and J lost 5 bases, with 18 bases between them. Looked up from germline, CDR1 is SGHNT and CDR2 is YYREEE (reference sequence). The CDR3 consists of 16 residues. In DNA, the CDR3 is TGTGCCAGCAGCTTGAGGCTGGCGGGGGCGGGGGAGACCCAGTACTTC. Translation gives CASSLRLAGAGETQYF. The whole variable domain, remainder taken from reference TRBV5-4 and TRBJ2-5, is ETGVTQSPTHLIKTRGQQVTLRCSSQSGHNTVSWYQQALGQGPQFIFQYYREEENGRGNFPPRFSGLQFPNYSSELNVNALELDDSALYLCASSLRLAGAGETQYFGPGTRLLVL.

The rearrangement links TRBV13 to TRBJ2-1; the match to TRBD2 covers 9 bases. The J segment lost 4 bases and the V segment lost 5 bases, leaving 9 bases of the junction unmatched. CDR1 PRHDT and CDR2 FYEKMQ come from the germline V gene (reference sequence). The CDR3 loop spans 16 amino acids. The DNA for the CDR3 is TGTGCCAGCAGCCCCGATGGAGCGGGGGGATACAATGAGCAGTTCTTC. It translates to CASSPDGAGGYNEQFF. The full variable domain, with the rest looked up from reference TRBV13 and TRBJ2-1, is AAGVIQSPRHLIKEKRETATLKCYPIPRHDTVYWYQQGPGQDPQFLISFYEKMQSDKGSIPDRFSAQQFSDYHSELNMSSLELGDSALYFCASSPDGAGGYNEQFFGPGTRLTVL.

This clone was picked up a small number of times. This rearrangement joins TRBV7-3 to TRBJ1-3, with D possibly being TRBD1 (5 bases). The CDR3 is made up of 15 amino acids. CDR1 SGHTA and CDR2 FQGTGA come from the germline V gene. Between the trimmed V and J ends, which lost 5 bases and 3 bases, there was a span of 14 bases. CDR3 bases: TGTGCCAGCAGCCTTTCCGGGGGGTTTGGAAACACCATATATTTT. Amino acid sequence: CASSLSGGFGNTIYF. The variable domain in full, completed from reference TRBV7-3 and TRBJ1-3, reads GAGVSQTPSNKVTEKGKYVELRCDPISGHTALYWYRQSLGQGPEFLIYFQGTGAADDSGLPNDRFFAVRPEGSVSTLKIQRTERGDSAVYLCASSLSGGFGNTIYFGEGSWLTVV.